This T cell receptor (beta chain) was recovered during a study of shared clonotypes between healthy human individuals. Comment on this clone: Its specificity is not known.

V dropped 1 base and J dropped 5; count of bases not matched to a gene: 0. Per the germline V gene, CDR1 is MGHRA and CDR2 is YSYEKL. CDR3 length: 14 amino acids. Sequenced by immunoSEQ multiplex PCR; TCRdb stores in-frame clones only, minus some. Of about 2 million clones in the sample, 85% to 95% were seen once. The investigators split CD4+ cells into a CD45RA+ naive subset and a CD45RA-negative memory subset. General study points: Non-shared clonotypes had lower generation probabilities than clonotypes shared by all four sorted-subset donors.

The clonotype comes from a man aged 18 to 30 in good health. The J gene is TRBJ1-4, the V gene TRBV4-1, with TRBD1 matching 8 bases. Sample: naive CD4+ T cells sorted from blood. Subset meaning: CD45RA+ positively selected. CDR3 in DNA: TGCGCCAGCAGCCAAGGGACAGGGAATGAAAAACTGTTTTTT. Protein product: CASSQGTGNEKLFF.